This is a list of T cell receptor beta chains from one sample in a study of cytomegalovirus exposure and HLA in healthy donors. Sequencing used immunoSEQ multiplex PCR; TCRdb keeps in-frame clones, though not all of them. The sample records fewer than 200,000 clones, 76% being singletons. The material sequenced was PBMCs. The source of these receptors is a female donor in good health and CMV-seronegative. Both conserved end residues are part of each CDR3. D genes are given only for firm matches. For some rows the clone size is stated as once, few or many, or as a class when expanded; others skip it.

j_call: TRBJ2-2
d_call: TRBD1
v_call: TRBV19
clone_size: once
cdr3_nt: TGTGCCAGTAGCCCCGACAGGGCGAACACCGGGGAGCTGTTTTTT
cdr3_aa: CASSPDRANTGELFF

j_call: TRBJ1-4
d_call: -
v_call: TRBV11-2
clone_size: -
cdr3_nt: TGTGCCAGCAGCTTAGGGCACAGTGAAAAACTGTTTTTT
cdr3_aa: CASSLGHSEKLFF

j_call: TRBJ2-5
d_call: -
v_call: TRBV10-3
clone_size: -
cdr3_nt: TGTGCCATCAGTGGAGGGGGGGGACGGGCGGAGACCCAGTACTTC
cdr3_aa: CAISGGGGRAETQYF

j_call: TRBJ2-1
d_call: -
v_call: TRBV18
clone_size: -
cdr3_nt: TGTGCCAGCTCACCACCGTCAGGGGAAAACGGTGAGCAGTTCTTC
cdr3_aa: CASSPPSGENGEQFF

j_call: TRBJ2-7
d_call: -
v_call: TRBV18
clone_size: once
cdr3_nt: TGTGCCAGCTCACCACCGGGAACAGGCGAGCAGTACTTC
cdr3_aa: CASSPPGTGEQYF

j_call: TRBJ2-5
d_call: -
v_call: TRBV2
clone_size: -
cdr3_nt: TGTGCCAGCAGTACCACGGGGTACCAAGAGACCCAGTACTTC
cdr3_aa: CASSTTGYQETQYF

j_call: TRBJ2-5
d_call: -
v_call: TRBV27
clone_size: once
cdr3_nt: TGTGCCAGCAGTTCCGGGACAACTCCGAGGGAGACCCAGTACTTC
cdr3_aa: CASSSGTTPRETQYF

j_call: TRBJ2-7
d_call: -
v_call: TRBV9
clone_size: -
cdr3_nt: TGTGCCAGCAGCGTAGCGGGGGGCCCCTACGAGCAGTACTTC
cdr3_aa: CASSVAGGPYEQYF

j_call: TRBJ2-2
d_call: TRBD2
v_call: TRBV5-4
clone_size: -
cdr3_nt: TGTGCCAGCAGCTTTTCGGCTAGCGGGAGTTGGGAGCTGTTTTTT
cdr3_aa: CASSFSASGSWELFF

j_call: TRBJ2-7
d_call: TRBD1
v_call: TRBV7-2
clone_size: few
cdr3_nt: TGTGCCAGCAGCTTAAGGGCAGGGGGCGATCGCGAGCAGTACTTC
cdr3_aa: CASSLRAGGDREQYF

j_call: TRBJ2-5
d_call: TRBD2
v_call: TRBV7-9
clone_size: -
cdr3_nt: TGTGCCAGCAGCTACCCCTCGGGGGGGGATCAAGAGACCCAGTACTTC
cdr3_aa: CASSYPSGGDQETQYF

j_call: TRBJ1-1
d_call: -
v_call: TRBV11-2
clone_size: once
cdr3_nt: TGTGCCAGCAGCTTAGAGGTGGAGTACACTGAAGCTTTCTTT
cdr3_aa: CASSLEVEYTEAFF

j_call: TRBJ2-7
d_call: TRBD1
v_call: TRBV7-2
clone_size: -
cdr3_nt: TGTGCCAGCAGCTCCGACAGGGCGATCTCCTACGAGCAGTACTTC
cdr3_aa: CASSSDRAISYEQYF

j_call: TRBJ1-1
d_call: -
v_call: TRBV19
clone_size: -
cdr3_nt: TGTGCCAGTAGTTGGGCCATTAACACTGAAGCTTTCTTT
cdr3_aa: CASSWAINTEAFF

j_call: TRBJ2-5
d_call: -
v_call: TRBV5-3
clone_size: once
cdr3_nt: TGTGCCAGAAGCTTGGTCGGGGGGCTGGTCCCTACGGAGACCCAGTACTTC
cdr3_aa: CARSLVGGLVPTETQYF

j_call: TRBJ2-7
d_call: -
v_call: TRBV6-5
clone_size: -
cdr3_nt: TGTGCCAGCACCAAACAGGGTACCTACGAGCAGTACTTC
cdr3_aa: CASTKQGTYEQYF

j_call: TRBJ2-3
d_call: -
v_call: TRBV5-4
clone_size: -
cdr3_nt: TGTGCCAGCAGCTTGGGGGGCTCTAGCACAGATACGCAGTATTTT
cdr3_aa: CASSLGGSSTDTQYF

j_call: TRBJ2-7
d_call: -
v_call: TRBV10-3
clone_size: -
cdr3_nt: TGTGCCATCAGGGTTAGCGGAGAAAACGAGCAGTACTTC
cdr3_aa: CAIRVSGENEQYF

j_call: TRBJ2-2
d_call: -
v_call: TRBV5-4
clone_size: -
cdr3_nt: TGTGCCAGCAGCCTTAACTCGGACACCGGGGAGCTGTTTTTT
cdr3_aa: CASSLNSDTGELFF

j_call: TRBJ2-7
d_call: -
v_call: TRBV18
clone_size: -
cdr3_nt: TGTGCCAGCTCTCCTTCCTCCTACGAGCAGTACTTC
cdr3_aa: CASSPSSYEQYF

j_call: TRBJ1-5
d_call: -
v_call: TRBV5-5
clone_size: -
cdr3_nt: TGTGCCAGCAGCCCCGAGGGGGGGAGAAATCAGCCCCAGCATTTT
cdr3_aa: CASSPEGGRNQPQHF

j_call: TRBJ1-6
d_call: -
v_call: TRBV7-9
clone_size: -
cdr3_nt: TGTGCCAGCAGCTTAAGTACACAGGGTCTGAATTCACCCCTCCACTTT
cdr3_aa: CASSLSTQGLNSPLHF

j_call: TRBJ2-7
d_call: -
v_call: TRBV28
clone_size: -
cdr3_nt: TGTGCCAGCGCGGCAGGGGACCTTCTATGGTACGAGCAGTACTTC
cdr3_aa: CASAAGDLLWYEQYF

j_call: TRBJ2-3
d_call: -
v_call: TRBV27
clone_size: once
cdr3_nt: TGTGCCAGCAGTTTATCGGCCTCTACAGATACGCAGTATTTT
cdr3_aa: CASSLSASTDTQYF

j_call: TRBJ2-2
d_call: TRBD1
v_call: TRBV6-5
clone_size: -
cdr3_nt: TGTGCCATCTCGGGACAGGGGAACACCGGGGAGCTGTTTTTT
cdr3_aa: CAISGQGNTGELFF

j_call: TRBJ1-5
d_call: TRBD1
v_call: TRBV28
clone_size: -
cdr3_nt: TGTGCCAGCAGTTTAGGGGGGACAGGGATAGCCCAGCATTTT
cdr3_aa: CASSLGGTGIAQHF

j_call: TRBJ1-4
d_call: TRBD1
v_call: TRBV5-4
clone_size: -
cdr3_nt: TGTGCCAGCAACCTGGCGGCAGGGGGCAGGACTAATGAAAAACTGTTTTTT
cdr3_aa: CASNLAAGGRTNEKLFF

j_call: TRBJ1-6
d_call: -
v_call: TRBV19
clone_size: -
cdr3_nt: TGTGCCAGTAGTGGGGGGTTCCCGGAGAATTCACCCCTCCACTTT
cdr3_aa: CASSGGFPENSPLHF

j_call: TRBJ1-1
d_call: TRBD1
v_call: TRBV29-1
clone_size: -
cdr3_nt: TGCAGCGGCAGACAGGGTCAGAACACTGAAGCTTTCTTT
cdr3_aa: CSGRQGQNTEAFF

j_call: TRBJ1-2
d_call: TRBD1
v_call: TRBV2
clone_size: -
cdr3_nt: TGTGCCACTCAGGGGGACACACCTTACTATGGCTACACCTTC
cdr3_aa: CATQGDTPYYGYTF

j_call: TRBJ1-2
d_call: TRBD1
v_call: TRBV5-6
clone_size: -
cdr3_nt: TGTGCCAGCAGCTTGCGACAGGGAGACGGCTACACCTTC
cdr3_aa: CASSLRQGDGYTF

j_call: TRBJ2-2
d_call: TRBD2
v_call: TRBV4-3
clone_size: -
cdr3_nt: TGCGCCAGCAGCCAAGGAGTGAGAGCGGGGGACCACACCGGGGAGCTGTTTTTT
cdr3_aa: CASSQGVRAGDHTGELFF

j_call: TRBJ2-4
d_call: TRBD1
v_call: TRBV6-4
clone_size: -
cdr3_nt: TGTGCCAGCAAGAAGACAGGGCCCAAAAACAGTCAGTACTTC
cdr3_aa: CASKKTGPKNSQYF

j_call: TRBJ2-2
d_call: TRBD1
v_call: TRBV19
clone_size: -
cdr3_nt: TGTGCCAGTAGTATCCGGGACAGGGCCACCGGGGAGCTGTTTTTT
cdr3_aa: CASSIRDRATGELFF

j_call: TRBJ2-1
d_call: -
v_call: TRBV10-3
clone_size: -
cdr3_nt: TGTGCCATCAGACCGGGACAGACTAGCTCCTACAATGAGCAGTTCTTC
cdr3_aa: CAIRPGQTSSYNEQFF

j_call: TRBJ2-7
d_call: -
v_call: TRBV19
clone_size: few
cdr3_nt: TGTGCCAGTAGCTTTCACAGTGCCTACGAGCAGTACTTC
cdr3_aa: CASSFHSAYEQYF

j_call: TRBJ1-3
d_call: -
v_call: TRBV19
clone_size: once
cdr3_nt: TGTGCCAGTAGTAAGAGAAGCTCTGGAAACACCATATATTTT
cdr3_aa: CASSKRSSGNTIYF

j_call: TRBJ1-1
d_call: -
v_call: TRBV5-5
clone_size: -
cdr3_nt: TGTGCCAGCACGCCCCAAATCCAGATAAACACTGAAGCTTTCTTT
cdr3_aa: CASTPQIQINTEAFF

j_call: TRBJ2-7
d_call: TRBD2
v_call: TRBV7-2
clone_size: -
cdr3_nt: TGTGCCAGCAGCCTTACCGGGACTAAATACGAGCAGTACTTC
cdr3_aa: CASSLTGTKYEQYF

j_call: TRBJ1-2
d_call: TRBD1
v_call: TRBV6-5
clone_size: -
cdr3_nt: TGTGCCAGCAGTTACTTCACTGGGACAGGGTATGGCTACACCTTC
cdr3_aa: CASSYFTGTGYGYTF

j_call: TRBJ2-5
d_call: TRBD1
v_call: TRBV5-4
clone_size: -
cdr3_nt: TGTGCCAGCAGCTTGGGGGACAGCCAAGAGACCCAGTACTTC
cdr3_aa: CASSLGDSQETQYF

j_call: TRBJ1-3
d_call: -
v_call: TRBV4-3
clone_size: few
cdr3_nt: TGCGCCAGCAGCCAAGAAACAGGTTCCCCTGGAAACACCATATATTTT
cdr3_aa: CASSQETGSPGNTIYF